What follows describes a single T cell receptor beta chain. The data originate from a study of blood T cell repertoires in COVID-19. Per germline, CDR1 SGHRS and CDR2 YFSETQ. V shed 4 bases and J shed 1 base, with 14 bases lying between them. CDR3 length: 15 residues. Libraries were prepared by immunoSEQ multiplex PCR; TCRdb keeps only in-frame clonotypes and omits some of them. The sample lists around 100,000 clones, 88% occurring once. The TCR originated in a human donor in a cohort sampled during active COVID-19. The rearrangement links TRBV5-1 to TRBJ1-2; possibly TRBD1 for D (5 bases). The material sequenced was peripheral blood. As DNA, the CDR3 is TGCGCCAGCAGCGCCGCCCGACAGTTTAACTATGGCTACACCTTC. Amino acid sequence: CASSAARQFNYGYTF.